This T cell receptor beta chain was identified in a study of response to subunit inactivated influenza vaccine. Points from the study as a whole: It was suggested by the authors that few new T cells are recruited by each seasonal influenza vaccination.

This CDR3 contains 13 residues. V was pared by 2 bases and J by 5 bases, with 9 bases between. Germline V CDR1 and CDR2: MNHNY, SVGAGI (reference sequence). Each CDR3 protein is one row after TCRdb ran MiXCR on the RT-PCR reads. Altogether about 520,000 distinct CDR3 sequences are present, roughly 9.7% being singletons, with the ten largest covering over 9.5%. This clonotype occurred many times. The antigen is not known. The material sequenced was PBMCs from blood, taken more than 35 days after vaccination. J is TRBJ1-2 and V is TRBV6-6; D call uncertain. This receptor was taken from a man aged 45 to 65 who received an inactivated influenza vaccine. The CDR3 here is CASSYVQVYGYTF. DNA for the CDR3: TGTGCCAGCAGTTACGTCCAGGTGTATGGCTACACCTTC.